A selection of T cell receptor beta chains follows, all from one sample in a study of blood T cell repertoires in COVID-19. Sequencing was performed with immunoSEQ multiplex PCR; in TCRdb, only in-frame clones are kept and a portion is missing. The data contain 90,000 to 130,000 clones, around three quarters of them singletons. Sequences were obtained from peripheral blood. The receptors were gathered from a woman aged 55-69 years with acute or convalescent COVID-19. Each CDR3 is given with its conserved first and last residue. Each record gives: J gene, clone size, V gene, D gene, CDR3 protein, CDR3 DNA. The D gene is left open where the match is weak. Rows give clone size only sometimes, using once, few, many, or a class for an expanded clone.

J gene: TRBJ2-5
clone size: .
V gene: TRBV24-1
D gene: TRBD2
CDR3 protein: CATSDLRGGKQETQYF
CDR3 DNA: TGTGCCACCAGTGATTTGCGCGGGGGGAAACAAGAGACCCAGTACTTC

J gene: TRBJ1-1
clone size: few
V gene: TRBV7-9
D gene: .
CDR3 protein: CASSQRRATEAFF
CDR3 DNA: TGTGCCAGCAGCCAGAGGCGGGCCACTGAAGCTTTCTTT

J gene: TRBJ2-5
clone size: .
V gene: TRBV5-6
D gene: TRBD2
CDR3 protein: CASSLVVSGGAKTQYF
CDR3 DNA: TGTGCCAGCAGCTTGGTCGTTAGCGGGGGGGCGAAGACCCAGTACTTC

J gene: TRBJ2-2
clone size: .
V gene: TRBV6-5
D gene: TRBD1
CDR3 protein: CASKDRGVPGELFF
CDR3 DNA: TGTGCCAGCAAGGACAGGGGGGTTCCCGGGGAGCTGTTTTTT

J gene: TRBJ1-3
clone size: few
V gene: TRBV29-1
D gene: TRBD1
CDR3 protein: CSVDPTGYGNTIYF
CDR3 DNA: TGCAGCGTTGACCCGACAGGGTATGGAAACACCATATATTTT

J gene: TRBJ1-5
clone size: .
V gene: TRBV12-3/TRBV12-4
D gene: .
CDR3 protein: CASSISGQPQHF
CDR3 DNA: TGTGCCAGCAGTATATCGGGTCAGCCCCAGCATTTT

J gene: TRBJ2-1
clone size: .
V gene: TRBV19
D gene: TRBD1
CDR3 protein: CASDRGQTYNEQFF
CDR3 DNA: TGTGCCAGTGACAGGGGACAGACCTACAATGAGCAGTTCTTC

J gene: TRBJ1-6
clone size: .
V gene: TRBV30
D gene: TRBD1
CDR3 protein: CAWSLDRGGSPLHF
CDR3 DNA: TGTGCCTGGAGTTTGGACAGGGGCGGTTCACCCCTCCACTTT

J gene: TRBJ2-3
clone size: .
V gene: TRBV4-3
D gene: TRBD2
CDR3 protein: CASSLDLAGGLIDTQYF
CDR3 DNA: TGCGCCAGCAGCCTGGACTTAGCGGGGGGGCTCATAGATACGCAGTATTTT

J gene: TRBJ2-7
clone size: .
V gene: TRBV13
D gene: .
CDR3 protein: CASSERRTLPYEQYF
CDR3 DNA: TGTGCCAGCAGCGAAAGACGGACTCTTCCCTACGAGCAGTACTTC

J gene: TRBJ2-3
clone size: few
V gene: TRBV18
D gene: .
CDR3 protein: CASSPSNVRTDTQYF
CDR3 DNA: TGTGCCAGCTCACCTTCCAATGTCCGCACAGATACGCAGTATTTT

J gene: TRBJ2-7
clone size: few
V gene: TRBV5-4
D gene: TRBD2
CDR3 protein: CASSPPLAREGSYEQYF
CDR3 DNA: TGTGCCAGCAGCCCCCCCCTAGCGAGGGAGGGGTCCTACGAGCAGTACTTC

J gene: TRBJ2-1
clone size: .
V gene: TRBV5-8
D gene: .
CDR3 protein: CASSLASHNEQFF
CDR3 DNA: TGTGCCAGCAGCTTGGCCTCCCACAATGAGCAGTTCTTC

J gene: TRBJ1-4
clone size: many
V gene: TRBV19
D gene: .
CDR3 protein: CASSAGVAANEKLFF
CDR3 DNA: TGTGCCAGTAGTGCAGGGGTCGCGGCTAATGAAAAACTGTTTTTT

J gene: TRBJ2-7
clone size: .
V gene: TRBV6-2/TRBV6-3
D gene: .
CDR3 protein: CASSTLLDYYEQYF
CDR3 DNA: TGTGCCAGCAGCACTCTCTTAGATTACTACGAGCAGTACTTC

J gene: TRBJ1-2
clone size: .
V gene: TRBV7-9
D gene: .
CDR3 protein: CASSSSAGINYGYTF
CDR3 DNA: TGTGCCAGCAGCTCCTCGGCGGGGATTAACTATGGCTACACCTTC

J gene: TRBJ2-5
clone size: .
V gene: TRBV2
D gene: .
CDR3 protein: CASSLSVETQYF
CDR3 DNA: TGTGCCAGCAGTCTAAGTGTGGAGACCCAGTACTTC

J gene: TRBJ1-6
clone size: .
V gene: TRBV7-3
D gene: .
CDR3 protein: CASSLESSYNSPLHF
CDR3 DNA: TGTGCCAGCAGCTTAGAGAGCTCCTATAATTCACCCCTCCACTTT

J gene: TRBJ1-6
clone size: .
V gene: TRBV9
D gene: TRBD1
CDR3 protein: CASSLRTGGGSPLHF
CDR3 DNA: TGTGCCAGCAGCTTACGGACAGGGGGCGGATCACCCCTCCACTTT

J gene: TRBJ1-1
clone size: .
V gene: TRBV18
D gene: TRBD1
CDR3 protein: CASSPGTAGYTEAFF
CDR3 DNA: TGTGCCAGCTCACCCGGGACAGCTGGGTACACTGAAGCTTTCTTT

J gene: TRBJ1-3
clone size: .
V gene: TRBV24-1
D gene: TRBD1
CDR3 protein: CATSDPPGQGTGNTIYF
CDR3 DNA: TGTGCCACCAGTGACCCCCCGGGACAGGGGACTGGAAACACCATATATTTT

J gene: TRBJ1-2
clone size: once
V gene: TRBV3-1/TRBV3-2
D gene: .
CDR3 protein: CASSQEGRNYGYTF
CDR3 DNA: TGTGCCAGCAGCCAAGAGGGCAGGAACTATGGCTACACCTTC

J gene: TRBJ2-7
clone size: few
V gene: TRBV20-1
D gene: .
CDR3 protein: CSASTGLEALEQYF
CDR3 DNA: TGCAGTGCTAGTACAGGTTTAGAGGCGCTCGAGCAGTACTTC

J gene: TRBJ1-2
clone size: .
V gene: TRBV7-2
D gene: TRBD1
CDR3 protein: CASSLAMRTGNGYTF
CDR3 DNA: TGTGCCAGCAGCTTAGCGATGAGGACAGGGAATGGCTACACCTTC

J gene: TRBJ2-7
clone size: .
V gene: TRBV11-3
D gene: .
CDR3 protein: CASSRDRGSHEQYF
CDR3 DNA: TGTGCCAGCAGCCGTGACCGGGGTTCCCACGAGCAGTACTTC

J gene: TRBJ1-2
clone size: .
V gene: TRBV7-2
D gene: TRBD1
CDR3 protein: CASSSPGQVYGYTF
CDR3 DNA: TGTGCCAGCAGCTCACCGGGACAGGTTTATGGCTACACCTTC

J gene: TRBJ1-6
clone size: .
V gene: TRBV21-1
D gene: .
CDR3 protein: CASSKKTGANSPLHF
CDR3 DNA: TGTGCCAGCAGCAAAAAGACAGGGGCTAATTCACCCCTCCACTTT

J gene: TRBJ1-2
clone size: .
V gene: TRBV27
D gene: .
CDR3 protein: CASSLRWTDPTTF
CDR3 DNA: TGTGCCAGCAGTTTGAGATGGACAGACCCCACGACCTTC

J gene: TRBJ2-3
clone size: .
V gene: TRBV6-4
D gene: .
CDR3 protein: CASSRTGITDTQYF
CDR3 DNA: TGTGCCAGCAGCAGGACTGGCATCACAGATACGCAGTATTTT